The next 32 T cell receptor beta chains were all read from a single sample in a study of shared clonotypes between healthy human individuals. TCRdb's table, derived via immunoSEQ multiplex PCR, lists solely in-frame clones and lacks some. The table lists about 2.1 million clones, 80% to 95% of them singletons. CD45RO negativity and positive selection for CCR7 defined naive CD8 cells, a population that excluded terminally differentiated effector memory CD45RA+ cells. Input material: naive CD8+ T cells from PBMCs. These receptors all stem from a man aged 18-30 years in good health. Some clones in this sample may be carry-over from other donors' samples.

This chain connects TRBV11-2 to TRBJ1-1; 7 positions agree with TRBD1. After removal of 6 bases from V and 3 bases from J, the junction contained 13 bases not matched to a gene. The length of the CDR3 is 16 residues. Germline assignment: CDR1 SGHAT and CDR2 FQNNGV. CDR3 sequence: CASSFLWTGEDTEAFF. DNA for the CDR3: TGTGCCAGCAGTTTTTTATGGACAGGCGAAGACACTGAAGCTTTCTTT. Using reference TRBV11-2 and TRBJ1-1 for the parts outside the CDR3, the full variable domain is EAGVAQSPRYKIIEKRQSVAFWCNPISGHATLYWYQQILGQGPKLLIQFQNNGVVDDSQLPKDRFSAERLKGVDSTLKIQPAKLEDSAVYLCASSFLWTGEDTEAFFGQGTRLTVV.

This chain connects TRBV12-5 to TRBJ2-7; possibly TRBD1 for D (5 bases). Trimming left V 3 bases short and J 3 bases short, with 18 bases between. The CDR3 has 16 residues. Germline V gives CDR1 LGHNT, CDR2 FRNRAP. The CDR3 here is CASGLPKGVPHYEQYF. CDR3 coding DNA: TGTGCTAGTGGTTTACCGAAAGGGGTTCCCCACTACGAGCAGTACTTC.

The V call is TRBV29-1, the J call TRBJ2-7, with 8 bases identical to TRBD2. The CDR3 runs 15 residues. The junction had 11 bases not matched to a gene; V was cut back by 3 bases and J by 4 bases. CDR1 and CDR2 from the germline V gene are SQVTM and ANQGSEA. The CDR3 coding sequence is TGCAGCGTTGAGAAAGCGGGGGTGGAAACATACGAGCAGTACTTC. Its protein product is CSVEKAGVETYEQYF.

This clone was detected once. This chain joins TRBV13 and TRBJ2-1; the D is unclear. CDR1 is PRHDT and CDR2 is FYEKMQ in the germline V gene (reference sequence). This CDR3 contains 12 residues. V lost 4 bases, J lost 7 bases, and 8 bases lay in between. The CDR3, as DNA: TGTGCCAGCAGCTCACAAACTAATGAGCAGTTCTTC. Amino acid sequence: CASSSQTNEQFF.

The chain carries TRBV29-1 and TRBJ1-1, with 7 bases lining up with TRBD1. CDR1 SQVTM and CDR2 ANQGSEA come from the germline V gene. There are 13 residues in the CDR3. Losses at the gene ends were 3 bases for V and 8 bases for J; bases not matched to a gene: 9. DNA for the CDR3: TGCAGCGTTGAGAACAGGGGAGCCTCGGAAGCTTTCTTT. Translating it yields CSVENRGASEAFF.

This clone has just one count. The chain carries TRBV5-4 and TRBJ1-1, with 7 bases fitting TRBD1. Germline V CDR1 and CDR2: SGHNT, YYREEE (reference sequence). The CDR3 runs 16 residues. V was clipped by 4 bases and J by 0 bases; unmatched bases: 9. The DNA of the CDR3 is TGTGCCAGCAGCCTCGGGGCAGGGGGGGTGAACACTGAAGCTTTCTTT. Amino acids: CASSLGAGGVNTEAFF.

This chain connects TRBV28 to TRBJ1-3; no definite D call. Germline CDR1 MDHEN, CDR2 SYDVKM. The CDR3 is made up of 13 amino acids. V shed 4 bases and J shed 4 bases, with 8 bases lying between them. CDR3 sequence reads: CASSYGQGNTIYF. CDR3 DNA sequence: TGTGCCAGCAGTTACGGCCAGGGAAACACCATATATTTT.

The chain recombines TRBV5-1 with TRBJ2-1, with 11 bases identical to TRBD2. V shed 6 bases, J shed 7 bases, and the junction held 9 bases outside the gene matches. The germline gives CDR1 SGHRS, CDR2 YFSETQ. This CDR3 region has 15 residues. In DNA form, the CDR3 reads TGCGCCAGCAACCCGACTAGCGGGGATGTAAATGAGCAGTTCTTC. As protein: CASNPTSGDVNEQFF.

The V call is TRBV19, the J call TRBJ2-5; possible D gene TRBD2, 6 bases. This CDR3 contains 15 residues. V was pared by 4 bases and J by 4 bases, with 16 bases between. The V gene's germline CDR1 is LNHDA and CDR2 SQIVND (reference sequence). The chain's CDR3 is CASSTTRQFGETQYF. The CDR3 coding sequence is TGTGCCAGTAGTACGACTAGACAGTTTGGAGAGACCCAGTACTTC. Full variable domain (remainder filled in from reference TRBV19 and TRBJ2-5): DGGITQSPKYLFRKEGQNVTLSCEQNLNHDAMYWYRQDPGQGLRLIYYSQIVNDFQKGDIAEGYSVSREKKESFPLTVTSAQKNPTAFYLCASSTTRQFGETQYFGPGTRLLVL.

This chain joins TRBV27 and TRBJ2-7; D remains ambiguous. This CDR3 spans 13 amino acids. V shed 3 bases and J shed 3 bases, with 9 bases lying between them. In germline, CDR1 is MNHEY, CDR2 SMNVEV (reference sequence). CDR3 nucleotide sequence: TGTGCCAGCAGTTTCTCCACGAACTACGAGCAGTACTTC. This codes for CASSFSTNYEQYF.

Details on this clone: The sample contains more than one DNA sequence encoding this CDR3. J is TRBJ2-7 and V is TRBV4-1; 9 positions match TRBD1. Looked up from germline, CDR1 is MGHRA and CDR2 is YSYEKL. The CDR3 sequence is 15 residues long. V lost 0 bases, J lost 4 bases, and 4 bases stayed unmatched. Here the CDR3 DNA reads TGCGCCAGCAGCCAAGACCCGGGACAGGGTTACGAGCAGTACTTC. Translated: CASSQDPGQGYEQYF.

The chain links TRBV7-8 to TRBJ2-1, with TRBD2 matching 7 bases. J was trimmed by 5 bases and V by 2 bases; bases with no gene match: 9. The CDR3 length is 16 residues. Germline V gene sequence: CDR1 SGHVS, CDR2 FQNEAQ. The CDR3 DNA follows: TGTGCCAGCAGCTTAAATGCGGGAGAGGGGCACAATGAGCAGTTCTTC. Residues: CASSLNAGEGHNEQFF. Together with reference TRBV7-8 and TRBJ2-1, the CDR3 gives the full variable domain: GAGVSQSPRYKVAKRGQDVALRCDPISGHVSLFWYQQALGQGPEFLTYFQNEAQLDKSGLPSDRFFAERPEGSVSTLKIQRTQQEDSAVYLCASSLNAGEGHNEQFFGPGTRLTVL.

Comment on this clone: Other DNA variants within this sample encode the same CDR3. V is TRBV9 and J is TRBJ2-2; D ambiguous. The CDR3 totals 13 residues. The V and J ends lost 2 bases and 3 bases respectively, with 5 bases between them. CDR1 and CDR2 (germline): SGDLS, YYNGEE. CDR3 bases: TGTGCCAGCAGCGTTTGGGACACCGGGGAGCTGTTTTTT. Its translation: CASSVWDTGELFF.

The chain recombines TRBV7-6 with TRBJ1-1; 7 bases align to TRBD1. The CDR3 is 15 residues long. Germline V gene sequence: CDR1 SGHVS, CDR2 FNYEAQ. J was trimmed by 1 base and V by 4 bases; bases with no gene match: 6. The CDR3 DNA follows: TGTGCCAGCAGCTCGCGGACAGGACCGAACACTGAAGCTTTCTTT. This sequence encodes CASSSRTGPNTEAFF.

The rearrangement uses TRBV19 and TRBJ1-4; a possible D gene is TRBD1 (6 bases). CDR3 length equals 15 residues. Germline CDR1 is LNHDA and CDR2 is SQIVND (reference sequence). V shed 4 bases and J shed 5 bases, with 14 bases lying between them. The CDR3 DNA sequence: TGTGCCAGTAGTACCAGACAGGACATAAATGAAAAACTGTTTTTT. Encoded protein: CASSTRQDINEKLFF.

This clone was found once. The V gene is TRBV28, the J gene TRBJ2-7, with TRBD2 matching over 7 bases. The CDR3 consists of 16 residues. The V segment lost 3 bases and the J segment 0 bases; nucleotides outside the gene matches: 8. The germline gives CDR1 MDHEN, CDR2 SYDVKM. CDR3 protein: CASSFFGGGISYEQYF. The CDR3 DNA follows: TGTGCCAGCAGTTTTTTTGGGGGAGGGATCTCCTACGAGCAGTACTTC. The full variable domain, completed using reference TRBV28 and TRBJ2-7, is DVKVTQSSRYLVKRTGEKVFLECVQDMDHENMFWYRQDPGLGLRLIYFSYDVKMKEKGDIPEGYSVSREKKERFSLILESASTNQTSMYLCASSFFGGGISYEQYFGPGTRLTVT.

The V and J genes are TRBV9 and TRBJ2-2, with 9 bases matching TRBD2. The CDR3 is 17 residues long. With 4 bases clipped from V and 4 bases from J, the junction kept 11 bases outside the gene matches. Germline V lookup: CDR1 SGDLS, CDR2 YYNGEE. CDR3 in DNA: TGTGCCAGCAGCACCCGGTGGGTACTAGCGGGCACCGGGGAGCTGTTTTTT. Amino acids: CASSTRWVLAGTGELFF. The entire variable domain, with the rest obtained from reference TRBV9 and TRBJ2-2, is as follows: DSGVTQTPKHLITATGQRVTLRCSPRSGDLSVYWYQQSLDQGLQFLIQYYNGEERAKGNILERFSAQQFPDLHSELNLSSLELGDSALYFCASSTRWVLAGTGELFFGEGSRLTVL.

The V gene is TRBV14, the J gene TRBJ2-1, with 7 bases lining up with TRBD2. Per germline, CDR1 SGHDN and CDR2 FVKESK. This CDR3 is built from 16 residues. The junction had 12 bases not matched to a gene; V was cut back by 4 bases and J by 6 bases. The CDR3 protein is CASSPLLGGSANEQFF. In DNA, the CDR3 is TGTGCCAGCAGCCCCCTCCTTGGCGGGAGCGCCAATGAGCAGTTCTTC. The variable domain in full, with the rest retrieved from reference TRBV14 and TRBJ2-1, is EAGVTQFPSHSVIEKGQTVTLRCDPISGHDNLYWYRRVMGKEIKFLLHFVKESKQDESGMPNNRFLAERTGGTYSTLKVQPAELEDSGVYFCASSPLLGGSANEQFFGPGTRLTVL.

CDR3 DNA sequence: TGCGCCAGCAGCTTGGGTCCAGCGACGAGCACAGATACGCAGTATTTT. It codes for CASSLGPATSTDTQYF. This chain links TRBV5-1 with TRBJ2-3, with D unclear. Germline values: CDR1 SGHRS, CDR2 YFSETQ. The V end was cut by 0 bases, the J end by 0 bases, with 11 bases between. This CDR3 spans 16 amino acids.

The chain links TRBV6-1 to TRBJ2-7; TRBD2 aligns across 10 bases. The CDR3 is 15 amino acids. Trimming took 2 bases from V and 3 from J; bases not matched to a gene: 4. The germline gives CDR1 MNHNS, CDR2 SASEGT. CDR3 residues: CASSETSGVLYEQYF. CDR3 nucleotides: TGTGCCAGCAGTGAAACTAGCGGGGTGCTCTACGAGCAGTACTTC.

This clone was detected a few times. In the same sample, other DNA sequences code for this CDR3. CDR3 nucleotides: TGTGCCAGCAGTTTATCGGGGGGCTCCTACGAGCAGTACTTC. Translated: CASSLSGGSYEQYF. This sequence joins TRBV27 and TRBJ2-7; D may be TRBD2 (6 bases). Germline CDR1 MNHEY, CDR2 SMNVEV (reference sequence). V was cut by 0 bases and J by 0 bases, with 6 bases left in between. The CDR3 length is 14 residues.

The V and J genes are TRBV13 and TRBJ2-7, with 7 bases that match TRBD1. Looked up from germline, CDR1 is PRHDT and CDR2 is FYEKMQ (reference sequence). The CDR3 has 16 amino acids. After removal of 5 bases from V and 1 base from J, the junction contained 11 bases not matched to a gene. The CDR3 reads CASSPVTGDGSYEQYF. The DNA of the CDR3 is TGTGCCAGCAGCCCCGTCACAGGGGATGGTTCCTACGAGCAGTACTTC. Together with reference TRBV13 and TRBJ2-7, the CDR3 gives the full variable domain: AAGVIQSPRHLIKEKRETATLKCYPIPRHDTVYWYQQGPGQDPQFLISFYEKMQSDKGSIPDRFSAQQFSDYHSELNMSSLELGDSALYFCASSPVTGDGSYEQYFGPGTRLTVT.

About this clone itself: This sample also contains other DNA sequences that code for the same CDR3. This CDR3 reads CASSIGAEQYF. The CDR3 DNA reads TGTGCCAGTAGTATAGGGGCCGAGCAGTACTTC. The V gene is TRBV19, the J gene TRBJ2-7; D not resolved. Trimming cost V 1 base and J 6 bases, with 4 bases left between them. This CDR3 region has 11 residues. The germline V gene has CDR1 LNHDA and CDR2 SQIVND (reference sequence).

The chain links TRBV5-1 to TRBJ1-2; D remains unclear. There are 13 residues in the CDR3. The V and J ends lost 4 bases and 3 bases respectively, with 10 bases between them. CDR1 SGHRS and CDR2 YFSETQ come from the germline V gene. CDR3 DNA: TGCGCCAGCAGCAATGACCGGCACTATGGCTACACCTTC. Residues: CASSNDRHYGYTF.

CDR3 amino acids: CASSIGTGSYNEQFF. The CDR3 nucleotides are TGTGCCAGTAGTATTGGTACAGGATCCTACAATGAGCAGTTCTTC. This sequence joins TRBV19 and TRBJ2-1; TRBD1 is a possible D gene (5 bases). CDR3 length equals 15 residues. Germline lookup yields CDR1 LNHDA and CDR2 SQIVND (reference sequence). V was cut by 3 bases and J by 1 base, with 10 bases left in between.

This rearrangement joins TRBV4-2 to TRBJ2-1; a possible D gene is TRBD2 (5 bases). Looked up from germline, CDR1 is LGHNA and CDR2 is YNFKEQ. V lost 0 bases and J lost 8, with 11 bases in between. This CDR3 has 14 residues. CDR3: CASSQERGSDEQFF. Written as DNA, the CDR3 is TGTGCCAGCAGCCAAGAAAGAGGGTCCGATGAGCAGTTCTTC.

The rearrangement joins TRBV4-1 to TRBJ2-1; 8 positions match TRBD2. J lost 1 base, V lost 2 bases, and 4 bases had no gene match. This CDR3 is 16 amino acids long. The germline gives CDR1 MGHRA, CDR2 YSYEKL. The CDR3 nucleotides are TGCGCCAGCAGCCAATCTAGCGGGTTATCCTACAATGAGCAGTTCTTC. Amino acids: CASSQSSGLSYNEQFF.

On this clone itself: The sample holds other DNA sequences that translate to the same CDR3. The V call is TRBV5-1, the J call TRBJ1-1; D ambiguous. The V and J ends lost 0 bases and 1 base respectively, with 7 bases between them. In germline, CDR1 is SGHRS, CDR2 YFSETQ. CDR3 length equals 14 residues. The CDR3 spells CASSLDAANTEAFF. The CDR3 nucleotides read TGCGCCAGCAGCTTGGACGCAGCGAACACTGAAGCTTTCTTT.

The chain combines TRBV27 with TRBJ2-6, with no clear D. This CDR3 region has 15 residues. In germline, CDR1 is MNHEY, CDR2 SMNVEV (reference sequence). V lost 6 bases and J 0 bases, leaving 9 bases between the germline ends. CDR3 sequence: CASSLVFSGANVLTF. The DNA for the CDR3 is TGTGCCAGCAGCCTGGTTTTCTCTGGGGCCAACGTCCTGACTTTC.

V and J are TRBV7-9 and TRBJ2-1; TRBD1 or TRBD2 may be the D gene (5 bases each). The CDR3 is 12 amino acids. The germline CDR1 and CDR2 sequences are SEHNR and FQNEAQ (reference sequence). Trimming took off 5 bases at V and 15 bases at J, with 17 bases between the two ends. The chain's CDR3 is CASSPSGPPPFF. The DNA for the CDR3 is TGTGCCAGCAGCCCTTCGGGGCCTCCCCCGTTCTTC.

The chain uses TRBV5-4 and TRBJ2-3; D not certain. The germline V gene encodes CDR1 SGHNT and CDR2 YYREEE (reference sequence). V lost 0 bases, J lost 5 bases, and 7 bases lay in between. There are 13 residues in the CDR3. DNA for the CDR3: TGTGCCAGCAGCTTGGCCCCGGGAGATACGCAGTATTTT. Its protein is CASSLAPGDTQYF.

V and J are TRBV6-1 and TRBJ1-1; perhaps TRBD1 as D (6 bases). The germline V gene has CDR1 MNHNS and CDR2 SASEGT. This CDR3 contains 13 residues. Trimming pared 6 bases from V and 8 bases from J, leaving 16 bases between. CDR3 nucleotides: TGTGCCAGCAGGAGAAGGGGGGACATGGAAGCTTTCTTT. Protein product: CASRRRGDMEAFF.